The 17 T cell receptor beta chains below were found in one sample sequenced in a study of PD-1 blockade in classical Hodgkin lymphoma. After autologous stem cell transplantation all patients relapsed, and prior brentuximab vedotin exposure differed between cohorts. The assay was immunoSEQ multiplex PCR, and TCRdb's table has in-frame clones only and misses some. The profile shows tens of thousands of clones, nearly 90% of them singletons. Sequencing was performed on peripheral blood mononuclear cells (PBMCs), taken before the second cycle of nivolumab. These receptors were obtained from a human donor with classical Hodgkin lymphoma.

This clone has just a few counts. The J gene is TRBJ1-1, the V gene TRBV11-2; D possibly corresponds to TRBD1 (6 bases). The CDR3 covers 15 residues. V gave up 5 bases and J gave up 0 bases, with 13 bases separating them. Germline V CDR1 and CDR2: SGHAT, FQNNGV. The CDR3 region is CASSRLQGMNTEAFF. In nucleotides, the CDR3 is TGTGCCAGCAGCAGGCTACAGGGCATGAACACTGAAGCTTTCTTT. Looking up the rest from reference TRBV11-2 and TRBJ1-1 gives the full variable domain: EAGVAQSPRYKIIEKRQSVAFWCNPISGHATLYWYQQILGQGPKLLIQFQNNGVVDDSQLPKDRFSAERLKGVDSTLKIQPAKLEDSAVYLCASSRLQGMNTEAFFGQGTRLTVV.

This chain connects TRBV7-8 to TRBJ1-5; TRBD1 agrees at 9 bases. Germline V lookup: CDR1 SGHVS, CDR2 FQNEAQ. After removal of 4 bases from V and 7 bases from J, the junction contained 5 bases not matched to a gene. The CDR3 is 14 residues long. The CDR3 spells CASSSATGGQPQHF. CDR3 coding DNA: TGTGCCAGCAGCTCGGCGACAGGGGGACAGCCCCAGCATTTT.

This clone was counted only a few times. This chain connects TRBV5-5 to TRBJ1-3, with D unresolved. V lost 5 bases to trimming and J lost 3 bases, with 9 bases between them. CDR1 is SGHKS and CDR2 is YYEKEE in the germline V gene (reference sequence). The CDR3 runs 13 residues. The CDR3 DNA reads TGTGCCAGCAGATCAGACGGTGGAAACACCATATATTTT. It codes for CASRSDGGNTIYF. The full variable domain, with the rest looked up from reference TRBV5-5 and TRBJ1-3, is DAGVTQSPTHLIKTRGQQVTLRCSPISGHKSVSWYQQVLGQGPQFIFQYYEKEERGRGNFPDRFSARQFPNYSSELNVNALLLGDSALYLCASRSDGGNTIYFGEGSWLTVV.

V usage is TRBV29-1 and J usage is TRBJ2-1; 7 bases map to TRBD2. This CDR3 is built from 17 residues. The germline V gene has CDR1 SQVTM and CDR2 ANQGSEA. The trim removed 0 bases at V and 0 bases at J, leaving 8 bases unmatched. This CDR3 reads CSVEDGSREGSYNEQFF. In nucleotides, the CDR3 is TGCAGCGTTGAAGACGGTTCAAGGGAGGGCTCCTACAATGAGCAGTTCTTC.

The V and J genes are TRBV6-1 and TRBJ1-6, with 7 bases fitting TRBD1. This CDR3 spans 13 amino acids. Germline-derived CDR1 and CDR2 are MNHNS and SASEGT. The J segment lost 10 bases and the V segment lost 3 bases, leaving 3 bases of the junction unmatched. The CDR3 loop reads CASSDDRESPLHF. In nucleotides, the CDR3 is TGTGCCAGCAGTGACGACAGGGAATCACCCCTCCACTTT.

The chain is built from TRBV7-6 and TRBJ2-6; D may match TRBD1 or TRBD2 (6 bases each). The CDR3 totals 17 residues. The germline V gene encodes CDR1 SGHVS and CDR2 FNYEAQ. The V gene lost 5 bases and the J gene lost 0 bases, with 14 bases spanning the gap. Here the CDR3 DNA reads TGTGCCAGCAGCCTGGGGGGCAGACTCTCTGGGGCCAACGTCCTGACTTTC. Translating it yields CASSLGGRLSGANVLTF. The full variable domain, its missing parts supplied by reference TRBV7-6 and TRBJ2-6, is GAGVSQSPRYKVTKRGQDVALRCDPISGHVSLYWYRQALGQGPEFLTYFNYEAQQDKSGLPNDRFSAERPEGSISTLTIQRTEQRDSAMYRCASSLGGRLSGANVLTFGAGSRLTVL.

This clone has a count of ten or more. This chain links TRBV16 with TRBJ2-7; D unclear. In germline, CDR1 is KGHSY, CDR2 FQNENV. Trimming took off 5 bases at V and 4 bases at J, with 15 bases between the two ends. The CDR3 is made up of 14 amino acids. DNA of the CDR3: TGTGCCAGCAGCTCGCGTCGGTCCGGGTACGAGCAGTACTTC. It specifies CASSSRRSGYEQYF.

The chain couples TRBV2 to TRBJ2-1, with 7 bases identical to TRBD2. V gave up 2 bases and J gave up 4 bases; unmatched junction bases: 5. CDR3 length: 15 residues. Germline-derived CDR1 and CDR2 are SNHLY and FYNNEI. The CDR3 coding sequence is TGTGCCAGCAGTGAAAGGCTAGCGGATTACAATGAGCAGTTCTTC. The encoded protein is CASSERLADYNEQFF.

On this clone: The germline gene is not matched at one end of the junction; a read error may be the cause. The J gene is TRBJ2-5, the V gene TRBV15, with TRBD1 matching over 9 bases. The CDR3 is 13 amino acids. The germline V gene has CDR1 LNHNV and CDR2 YYDKDF (reference sequence). The chain's CDR3 is CATTRQGGETQYF. CDR3 bases: TGTGCCACCACCAGACAGGGGGGAGAGACCCAGTACTTC.

V and J are TRBV11-2 and TRBJ1-2; no reliable D call. V was trimmed by 0 bases and J by 5 bases, leaving 10 bases between them. CDR1 is SGHAT and CDR2 is FQNNGV in the germline V gene. CDR3 length equals 14 residues. The CDR3 loop reads CASSLDRWGYGYTF. The CDR3 bases are TGTGCCAGCAGCTTAGATCGGTGGGGTTATGGCTACACCTTC.

This clone was observed once. The V gene is TRBV5-1, the J gene TRBJ1-5, with a weak D call TRBD1 (6 bases). The germline V and J ends were trimmed by 2 bases and 4 bases, with 7 bases remaining between them. CDR1 SGHRS and CDR2 YFSETQ come from the germline V gene. This CDR3 has 13 residues. CDR3 DNA: TGCGCCAGCAGCTTAAGGGGGAATCAGCCCCAGCATTTT. Its protein product is CASSLRGNQPQHF.

The chain joins TRBV4-1 to TRBJ1-2, with unresolved D. V was pared by 1 base and J by 11 bases, with 8 bases between. This CDR3 has 11 amino acids. Germline loops: CDR1 MGHRA, CDR2 YSYEKL. The CDR3 loop reads CASSQGSGYTF. Here the CDR3 DNA reads TGCGCCAGCAGCCAAGGATCTGGGTACACCTTC.

The rearrangement uses TRBV27 and TRBJ1-4; maybe TRBD1 (6 bases). The V end was cut by 5 bases, the J end by 0 bases, with 22 bases between. Looked up from germline, CDR1 is MNHEY and CDR2 is SMNVEV (reference sequence). The CDR3 spans 19 residues. The DNA of the CDR3 is TGTGCCAGCAGTACCACGGGGGGCTGGGGAATCGCAACTAATGAAAAACTGTTTTTT. Its protein product is CASSTTGGWGIATNEKLFF.

V and J are TRBV6-4 and TRBJ2-7, with D uncertain. Trimming took off 7 bases at V and 4 bases at J, with 17 bases between the two ends. Germline CDR1 MRHNA, CDR2 SNTAGT. The CDR3 length is 14 residues. The CDR3 region is CASTIDARRYEQYF. DNA of the CDR3: TGTGCCAGCACCATCGACGCGCGTCGGTACGAGCAGTACTTC.

CDR3 sequence reads: CASSQDRGGGYEQYF. CDR3 nucleotide sequence: TGCGCCAGCAGCCAAGATAGGGGCGGGGGCTACGAGCAGTACTTC. The chain has TRBV4-1 and TRBJ2-7; TRBD2 aligns across 7 bases. Losses at the gene ends were 0 bases for V and 3 bases for J; bases not matched to a gene: 5. The CDR3 totals 15 residues. Germline values: CDR1 MGHRA, CDR2 YSYEKL.

The chain joins TRBV29-1 to TRBJ2-5, with TRBD2 identical over 12 bases. CDR1 and CDR2 (germline): SQVTM, ANQGSEA. The CDR3 is 16 amino acids. V was pared by 2 bases and J by 1 base, with 5 bases of the junction left unmatched. The chain's CDR3 is CSVERTSGVGQETQYF. For the CDR3, the DNA is TGCAGCGTTGAACGGACTAGCGGGGTCGGCCAAGAGACCCAGTACTTC. Using reference TRBV29-1 and TRBJ2-5 for the parts outside the CDR3, the full variable domain is SAVISQKPSRDICQRGTSLTIQCQVDSQVTMMFWYRQQPGQSLTLIATANQGSEATYESGFVIDKFPISRPNLTFSTLTVSNMSPEDSSIYLCSVERTSGVGQETQYFGPGTRLLVL.

The V gene is TRBV7-9, the J gene TRBJ2-6, with D possibly being TRBD1 or TRBD2 (5 bases each). The CDR3 length is 19 residues. Trimming took off 7 bases at V and 0 bases at J, with 22 bases between the two ends. Per the germline V gene, CDR1 is SEHNR and CDR2 is FQNEAQ (reference sequence). CDR3 sequence: CASTPSRDGLRSGANVLTF. The CDR3 nucleotides are TGTGCCAGCACCCCGTCCAGGGACGGCCTTCGCTCTGGGGCCAACGTCCTGACTTTC.